Presented here are 16 T cell receptor beta chains from one specimen sequenced in a study of identical twins. TCRdb reprocessed the 5' RACE reads with MiXCR, giving one entry per CDR3 protein. The table includes 450,000 to 650,000 distinct CDR3 sequences, 13% to 15% detected once. These sequences were also reported in another study, on yellow fever vaccine responses in identical twins.

The sample comprised CD4+ T cells sorted from blood. Receptors originate from a woman younger than 35 in good health.

This clonotype was observed a handful of times. The V call is TRBV10-3, the J call TRBJ2-3; 14 nucleotides agree with TRBD2. V shed 6 bases, J shed 1 base, and the junction held 6 bases outside the gene matches. CDR3 length: 17 amino acids. CDR1 is ENHRY, CDR2 SYGVKD, per germline. The CDR3 is CAIRLTGLAGGTDTQYF. In nucleotides, the CDR3 is TGTGCCATCAGACTCACGGGACTAGCGGGGGGCACAGATACGCAGTATTTT.

This clonotype turned up a few times. The chain has TRBV21-1 and TRBJ2-7; the table's D call, TRBD2, was not checked against the DNA. TRBV21-1 is recorded as a pseudogene. This CDR3 has 15 residues. CDR3 in DNA: TGTGCCAGCAGCAAATGGTCCGGAGGGGTGTACGAGCAGTACGTC. Amino acid sequence: CASSKWSGGVYEQYV.

This clonotype was picked up a small number of times. The chain is built from TRBV3-1 and TRBJ1-1; 9 bases are a match to TRBD1. Germline V gene data show CDR1 as LGHDT and CDR2 as YNNKEL (reference sequence). V was clipped by 1 base and J by 4 bases; unmatched bases: 4. The CDR3 contains 15 residues. CDR3 in DNA: TGTGCCAGCAGCCAAGGAACAGGGGGCAGCACTGAAGCTTTCTTT. Translating gives CASSQGTGGSTEAFF.

The CDR3 loop is CASTSPRTLPSTDTQYF. As DNA, the CDR3 is TGTGCCAGCACCTCGCCTCGGACTTTACCTAGCACAGATACGCAGTATTTT. The gene calls are TRBV5-5 and TRBJ2-3; D perhaps matches TRBD2 (5 bases). CDR1 SGHKS and CDR2 YYEKEE come from the germline V gene (reference sequence). V was trimmed by 6 bases and J by 0 bases, leaving 20 bases between them. The CDR3 sequence is 17 residues long.

This clonotype has just a few counts. The rearrangement links TRBV20-1 to TRBJ2-3; D is unclear. The CDR3 spans 11 residues. The V and J ends lost 6 bases and 4 bases respectively, with 8 bases between them. Germline V gene lookup returns CDR1 DFQATT and CDR2 SNEGSKA (reference sequence). In DNA form, the CDR3 reads TGCAGTGCCCGGAGCTCAGATACGCAGTATTTT. This gives the protein CSARSSDTQYF.

This clonotype was picked up many times. This chain connects TRBV5-1 to TRBJ2-7; TRBD2 matches 11 bases. Unmatched junction bases numbered 10, after V lost 5 bases and J lost 3 bases. Germline V gene lookup returns CDR1 SGHRS and CDR2 YFSETQ. The CDR3 contains 16 residues. The CDR3 sequence: CASRTSGIRGIYEQYF. CDR3 nucleotide sequence: TGCGCCAGCAGGACTAGCGGGATACGAGGGATCTACGAGCAGTACTTC.

The chain uses TRBV2 and TRBJ1-1, with a weak D call TRBD1 (5 bases). In germline, CDR1 is SNHLY, CDR2 FYNNEI. Trimming removed 3 bases at V and 0 bases at J, with 8 bases between. The CDR3 covers 14 residues. Here the CDR3 DNA reads TGTGCCAGCAGTGAGTGGACACTGAACACTGAAGCTTTCTTT. Its translation is CASSEWTLNTEAFF.

This clonotype was seen a handful of times. The chain combines TRBV7-9 with TRBJ1-6; no clear D gene. V was pared by 2 bases and J by 11 bases, with 16 bases between. The CDR3 spans 15 residues. Germline CDR1 and CDR2: SEHNR and FQNEAQ (reference sequence). The CDR3 is CASSLYLGRETPLHF. The CDR3 DNA is TGTGCCAGCAGCTTATATCTGGGTAGGGAAACACCCCTCCACTTT.

This clonotype was counted only a few times. The V and J genes are TRBV5-6 and TRBJ2-1, with 10 positions matching TRBD2. The CDR3 covers 15 residues. Germline assignment: CDR1 SGHDT and CDR2 YYEEEE. The ends lost 4 bases at V and 3 bases at J; junction bases unmatched: 4. The CDR3 sequence: CASSPSGSGYNEQFF. The CDR3 bases are TGTGCCAGCAGCCCTAGCGGGAGTGGCTACAATGAGCAGTTCTTC.

This clonotype has just a few counts. The chain combines TRBV18 with TRBJ2-7; tentative D call: TRBD2 (5 bases). Trimming shortened V by 5 bases and J by 2 bases, and 13 bases separated the two germline ends. The CDR3 is 14 residues long. Germline lookup yields CDR1 KGHSH and CDR2 LQKENI. The CDR3, as DNA: TGTGCCAGCTCAGGACCGGACTCGACCTACGAGCAGTACTTC. Its translation is CASSGPDSTYEQYF.

This sequence joins TRBV6-1 and TRBJ2-7; 10 bases agree with TRBD1. CDR3 length: 15 amino acids. The ends lost 6 bases at V and 2 bases at J; junction bases unmatched: 7. Germline values: CDR1 MNHNS, CDR2 SASEGT. CDR3 region: CASRKTGTGAYEQYF. CDR3 in DNA: TGTGCCAGCAGAAAAACCGGGACAGGGGCCTACGAGCAGTACTTC.

This clonotype was picked up many times. The CDR3 bases are TGTGCCAGCAGCGTAGGAGGGACAGGGGAATCGCAGTTCTTC. This sequence encodes CASSVGGTGESQFF. The V and J genes are TRBV9 and TRBJ2-1, with TRBD1 identical over 10 bases. The ends lost 0 bases at V and 12 bases at J; junction bases unmatched: 6. Looked up from germline, CDR1 is SGDLS and CDR2 is YYNGEE. The CDR3 loop spans 14 amino acids.

The CDR3 spells CASSPPRDSSYNEQFF. The DNA of the CDR3 is TGCGCCAGCAGCCCTCCCAGGGACAGTTCCTACAATGAGCAGTTCTTC. The J gene is TRBJ2-1, the V gene TRBV4-1; TRBD1 agrees at 7 bases. The CDR3 consists of 16 residues. CDR1 MGHRA and CDR2 YSYEKL come from the germline V gene. After removal of 4 bases from V and 1 base from J, the junction contained 7 bases not matched to a gene.

In this sample, this clonotype turned up a few times. CDR3 coding DNA: TGCGCCAGCAGCCCCGGTGGCGGGGGGAACACCGGGGAGCTGTTTTTT. It codes for CASSPGGGGNTGELFF. This chain uses TRBV5-1 with TRBJ2-2; 7 bases map to TRBD2. Germline assignment: CDR1 SGHRS and CDR2 YFSETQ. The ends lost 4 bases at V and 1 base at J; junction bases unmatched: 7. The CDR3 is 16 residues long.

The chain has TRBV20-1 and TRBJ1-2, with a weak D call TRBD1 (5 bases). The CDR3 has 13 residues. Germline V gene sequence: CDR1 DFQATT, CDR2 SNEGSKA (reference sequence). Trimming took off 6 bases at V and 5 bases at J, with 16 bases between the two ends. CDR3 coding DNA: TGCAGTGCGACTTGGGGGGTTGGGTATGGCTACACCTTC. Translated, it gives CSATWGVGYGYTF.

This chain connects TRBV28 to TRBJ1-5, with a weak D call TRBD1 (6 bases). Germline lookup yields CDR1 MDHEN and CDR2 SYDVKM. V was cut by 8 bases and J by 5 bases, with 16 bases left in between. This CDR3 is 14 amino acids long. The CDR3 loop reads CASRRTGNDQPQHF. In DNA form, the CDR3 reads TGTGCCAGCCGCCGAACAGGGAACGATCAGCCCCAGCATTTT.